Below, 15 T cell receptor beta chains from the same sample are listed, as sequenced in a study of shared clonotypes between healthy human individuals. TCRdb's copy holds only in-frame clones and misses some; the assay was immunoSEQ multiplex PCR. The data show about 1.1 million clones, 75% to 80% seen once. Sequencing used memory CD4+ T cells from PBMCs. Subset described: CD45RA-negative fraction. Receptor source: a man between 18 and 29 years old in good health. Some clones in this sample may be carry-over from other donors' samples.

The V call is TRBV7-6, the J call TRBJ2-3; TRBD2 aligns across 8 bases. Germline CDR1 and CDR2: SGHVS and FNYEAQ. The CDR3 length is 17 residues. Trimming removed 0 bases from V and 5 bases from J; junction bases left unmatched: 10. The CDR3 DNA reads TGTGCCAGCAGCTTAGCGATTTCGGGAGGGCCGGGAGATACGCAGTATTTT. This encodes CASSLAISGGPGDTQYF.

This clone was detected ten times or more. CDR3 sequence reads: CASSFLEGNEQFF. The CDR3, as DNA: TGTGCCAGCAGTTTCCTCGAGGGGAATGAGCAGTTCTTC. V usage is TRBV27 and J usage is TRBJ2-1; D assignment may be TRBD1 or TRBD2 (5 bases each). CDR1 and CDR2 (germline): MNHEY, SMNVEV (reference sequence). V was shortened by 3 bases and J by 7 bases, with 10 bases between the two germline ends. This CDR3 is built from 13 residues.

The chain couples TRBV28 to TRBJ1-2, with TRBD1 matching 10 bases. Germline-derived CDR1 and CDR2 are MDHEN and SYDVKM. J lost 4 bases, V lost 8 bases, and 1 base had no gene match. The CDR3 contains 12 residues. CDR3 nucleotide sequence: TGTGCCAGCTGGGACAGGGGCTATGGCTACACCTTC. Protein sequence: CASWDRGYGYTF.

This chain connects TRBV19 to TRBJ2-2, with 9 nucleotides matching TRBD1. Per germline, CDR1 LNHDA and CDR2 SQIVND (reference sequence). This CDR3 region has 14 residues. V trimming: 8 bases; J trimming: 0 bases; junction bases outside the gene matches: 1. The CDR3 nucleotides are TGTGCCAGTCGGGACAGGGCGAACACCGGGGAGCTGTTTTTT. This sequence encodes CASRDRANTGELFF.

This chain links TRBV5-1 with TRBJ2-5; 7 bases are a match to TRBD1. The J segment lost 5 bases and the V segment lost 4 bases, leaving 8 bases of the junction unmatched. CDR3 length: 14 residues. Germline V gene data show CDR1 as SGHRS and CDR2 as YFSETQ. The CDR3 loop reads CASSQMTGLETQYF. The CDR3 bases are TGCGCCAGCAGCCAGATGACAGGGCTGGAGACCCAGTACTTC.

This sequence joins TRBV5-1 and TRBJ1-1; the D is unclear. Germline assignment: CDR1 SGHRS and CDR2 YFSETQ. The CDR3 loop spans 15 amino acids. V was pared by 6 bases and J by 6 bases, with 21 bases between. CDR3 coding DNA: TGCGCCAGCACCGCGGCGGTGCCCGGACTCGCTGAAGCTTTCTTT. As protein: CASTAAVPGLAEAFF.

This rearrangement joins TRBV25-1 to TRBJ2-7, with D perhaps being TRBD1 or TRBD2 (6 bases each). Germline V gene sequence: CDR1 MGHDK, CDR2 SYGVNS. Trimming pared 7 bases from V and 1 base from J, leaving 11 bases between. The CDR3 contains 13 residues. CDR3 in amino acids: CASKRGDSYEQYF. The DNA of the CDR3 is TGTGCCAGCAAAAGGGGGGATTCCTACGAGCAGTACTTC.

CDR3 in amino acids: CASLQGTGVTYEQYF. The CDR3 DNA reads as TGTGCCAGCCTTCAGGGGACAGGGGTTACCTACGAGCAGTACTTC. The chain has TRBV28 and TRBJ2-7; 10 bases map to TRBD1. V lost 8 bases, J lost 2 bases, and 9 bases stayed unmatched. CDR1 and CDR2 (germline): MDHEN, SYDVKM. The length of the CDR3 is 15 residues.

This clone was seen more than once but under ten times. This chain connects TRBV6-6 to TRBJ2-7; D is unresolved. Germline V gives CDR1 MNHNY, CDR2 SVGAGI (reference sequence). This CDR3 spans 13 amino acids. The V and J ends lost 7 bases and 2 bases respectively, with 12 bases between them. CDR3 coding DNA: TGTGCCAGCACCCCTTCAGGTACCTACGAGCAGTACTTC. This sequence encodes CASTPSGTYEQYF.

The gene calls are TRBV19 and TRBJ2-5; the D is unclear. Trimming removed 2 bases at V and 4 bases at J, with 8 bases between. The CDR3 is made up of 13 amino acids. Per the germline V gene, CDR1 is LNHDA and CDR2 is SQIVND (reference sequence). CDR3 sequence (DNA): TGTGCCAGTAGTATATACCCCGGAGAGACCCAGTACTTC. Encoded protein: CASSIYPGETQYF.

V and J are TRBV11-1 and TRBJ2-5; D is undetermined. Germline V lookup: CDR1 SGHAT, CDR2 FQDESV (reference sequence). Between the trimmed V and J ends, which lost 5 bases and 5 bases, there was a span of 9 bases. CDR3 length: 12 amino acids. CDR3 protein: CASSPRSETQYF. The CDR3, as DNA: TGTGCCAGCAGCCCTCGCAGCGAGACCCAGTACTTC.

J is TRBJ2-5 and V is TRBV7-2; no clear D gene. The CDR3 runs to 16 residues. Trimming took off 5 bases at V and 4 bases at J, with 20 bases between the two ends. CDR1 and CDR2 (germline): SGHTA, FQGNSA. The CDR3 DNA reads as TGTGCCAGCAGCCCTTCTCGAGGAGCCCAAACAGAGACCCAGTACTTC. Residues: CASSPSRGAQTETQYF.

V gene TRBV7-3 combines with J gene TRBJ2-3; unclear D gene. This CDR3 has 13 amino acids. V was cut by 3 bases and J by 5 bases, with 9 bases left in between. From germline, CDR1 is SGHTA and CDR2 FQGTGA. In nucleotides, the CDR3 is TGTGCCAGCAGCTTGAGAATAGGAGATACGCAGTATTTT. This translates into CASSLRIGDTQYF.

The rearrangement links TRBV2 to TRBJ2-2, with 14 bases fitting TRBD2. This CDR3 contains 15 residues. Unmatched junction bases numbered 5, after V lost 7 bases and J lost 7 bases. The germline gives CDR1 SNHLY, CDR2 FYNNEI. CDR3 sequence reads: CASMRTSGRHGELFF. The CDR3 DNA sequence: TGTGCCAGCATGAGGACTAGCGGGAGGCACGGGGAGCTGTTTTTT. Looking up the rest from reference TRBV2 and TRBJ2-2 gives the full variable domain: EPEVTQTPSHQVTQMGQEVILRCVPISNHLYFYWYRQILGQKVEFLVSFYNNEISEKSEIFDDQFSVERPDGSNFTLKIRSTKLEDSAMYFCASMRTSGRHGELFFGEGSRLTVL.

The chain is built from TRBV5-1 and TRBJ2-6; TRBD1 might be the D (5 bases). The V gene lost 5 bases and the J gene lost 4 bases, with 10 bases spanning the gap. The CDR3 spans 14 residues. Germline assignment: CDR1 SGHRS and CDR2 YFSETQ. CDR3 residues: CASRQVPGANVLTF. The CDR3 DNA is TGCGCCAGCAGACAGGTGCCAGGGGCCAACGTCCTGACTTTC.